This note documents a single TCR beta chain sequence. The target antigen is unknown. These data are taken from a study of OX40 agonist ivuxolimab in advanced cancers. The wider study: Dose-escalation patients had hepatocellular carcinoma, melanoma, renal cell or head and neck cancer. Partial responses were seen in three patients, one with hepatocellular carcinoma and two with cutaneous melanoma. Points from the study as a whole: At doses 0.1 to 3.0 mg/kg, CD4+ and CD8+ clones expanded. Mean expanded clone counts were higher in CD8+ than CD4+ T cells.

Measured with immunoSEQ multiplex PCR; TCRdb has only the in-frame clones, and not every one. The sample comprises around 40,000 clones, about 80% of which are singletons, and over 15% rests with the top ten. V was clipped by 2 bases and J by 7 bases; unmatched bases: 9. In germline, CDR1 is SEHNR, CDR2 FQNEAQ (reference sequence). This CDR3 is built from 16 residues. The TCR sequence derives from an adult with an advanced solid tumor such as melanoma, head and neck, liver or kidney cancer. Sample: CD4+ or CD8+ T cells sorted from blood, taken in a trial of the OX40 agonist ivuxolimab. V gene TRBV7-9 combines with J gene TRBJ2-1, with TRBD2 identical over 9 bases. In DNA, the CDR3 is TGTGCCAGCAGCTTAAGTCTAGCGGGAAGTGGGAATGAGCAGTTCTTC. Protein sequence: CASSLSLAGSGNEQFF.